This entry describes one TCR beta chain. Its antigen remains unknown. Generated by immunoSEQ multiplex PCR, the TCRdb table keeps only in-frame clones and is missing some. The sample lists under 2,000,000 clones, around 96% occurring once. The data belong to a study of shared clonotypes between healthy human individuals. Points from the study as a whole: Clonotype sharing across donors was expected to vary with sequencing depth.

CD45RO negativity and positive selection for CCR7 defined naive CD8 cells, a population that excluded terminally differentiated effector memory CD45RA+ cells. This TCR came from a man aged 18 to 30 in good health. The sequenced sample consisted of naive CD8+ T cells sorted from blood.

The chain's CDR3 is CASSSGQGHSPLHF. The CDR3, as DNA: TGTGCCAGCAGTTCGGGACAGGGACATTCACCCCTCCACTTT. The chain joins TRBV28 to TRBJ1-6; the match to TRBD1 covers 9 bases. The V segment lost 4 bases and the J segment 8 bases; nucleotides outside the gene matches: 3. The CDR3 runs to 14 residues. Germline V gives CDR1 MDHEN, CDR2 SYDVKM.